This entry concerns a single T cell receptor beta chain. This entry is derived from a study of blood T cell repertoires in COVID-19. Study at large: Whether acute or convalescent, the COVID-19 samples came from the United States, Italy and Spain. Nucleic acid was either cDNA or gDNA, and it came from T cells, B-cell-depleted T cells, or PBMCs.

This CDR3 contains 15 residues. Germline CDR1 KGHSH, CDR2 LQKENI. V lost 3 bases, J lost 1 base, and 12 bases lay in between. Original data processing: Reference gene primers were amplified, and this amplification served to estimate nucleated cell counts. Sequencing was performed with immunoSEQ multiplex PCR; in TCRdb, only in-frame clones are kept and a portion is missing. V and J calls and clone size come straight from that table; D and trimming were deduced from the DNA. Here the sample spans more than 85,000 clones, 80% to 95% being singletons. The chain recombines TRBV18 with TRBJ1-2; unclear D gene. The sample taken for sequencing was peripheral blood. The sequence was obtained from a man between 60 and 75 years old with acute or convalescent COVID-19. The CDR3 DNA is TGTGCCAGCTCACCGTTGGAGCGATATAACTATGGCTACACCTTC. This gives the protein CASSPLERYNYGYTF.